Listed below are T cell receptor beta chains from one sample, sequenced in a study of molecular identifiers for immune sequencing clone quantification. TCRdb redid the calling of the PCR reads with MiXCR, one entry per CDR3 protein. The sample gives 250,000 to 400,000 distinct CDR3 sequences, about 20% of which show up once; 0.75% to 0.85% is in the top ten. The material sequenced was naive CD8+ T cells from blood, with Jurkat cell RNA spiked in. These receptors were obtained from a human donor in good health. Some libraries in this study had Jurkat cell RNA spiked in. The CDR3 runs from the conserved cysteine through the conserved F or W. D genes are given only for firm matches. Size is stated for part of the rows, as once, few or many counts, or as a class when the clone is expanded.

J,V,size,D,length,CDR3,DNA
TRBJ1-1,TRBV2,many,NA,13,CASSETGYTEAFF,TGTGCCAGCAGTGAAACGGGGTACACTGAAGCTTTCTTT
TRBJ1-5,TRBV6-5,many,TRBD1,15,CASRPGQGGAQPQHF,TGTGCCAGCAGGCCGGGACAGGGCGGCGCTCAGCCCCAGCATTTT
TRBJ2-7,TRBV4-3,NA,NA,14,CASSQDLTGFEQNF,TGCGCCAGCAGCCAAGATTTGACAGGTTTTGAGCAGAACTTC
TRBJ2-1,TRBV25-1,many,NA,15,CASSEVGPLIGEQFF,TGTGCCAGCAGTGAAGTAGGGCCCCTCATTGGTGAGCAGTTCTTC
TRBJ2-1,TRBV20-1,few,NA,15,CSAKTDYSSYNEQFF,TGCAGTGCTAAGACAGATTATAGCTCCTACAATGAGCAGTTCTTC
TRBJ2-6,TRBV2,many,TRBD2,16,CASIEGLLSGANVLTF,TGTGCCAGCATCGAGGGACTACTCTCTGGGGCCAACGTCCTGACTTTC
TRBJ2-7,TRBV2,few,NA,14,CASSARLTAYEQYF,TGTGCCAGCAGTGCGAGGCTGACAGCCTACGAGCAGTACTTC
TRBJ1-1,TRBV4-3,NA,NA,15,CASSPPGLGATEAFF,TGCGCCAGCAGCCCCCCAGGTTTGGGAGCCACTGAAGCTTTCTTT
TRBJ1-2,TRBV29-1,many,TRBD1,16,CSVPAQGAGRDYGYTF,TGCAGCGTTCCGGCCCAGGGGGCCGGGAGGGACTATGGCTACACCTTC
TRBJ2-5,TRBV28,many,NA,13,CASSLPVGETQYF,TGTGCCAGCAGTTTACCCGTAGGTGAGACCCAGTACTTC
TRBJ2-7,TRBV24-1,many,NA,14,CATSDRDWGDEQYF,TGTGCCACCAGTGATCGGGACTGGGGGGACGAGCAGTACTTC
TRBJ1-2,TRBV29-1,few,NA,12,CSVITHGGGYTF,TGCAGCGTTATTACACACGGCGGGGGCTACACCTTC
TRBJ2-3,TRBV7-2,many,TRBD2,17,CASSLSPGTSATDTQYF,TGTGCCAGCAGCTTGTCCCCCGGGACTAGCGCCACAGATACGCAGTATTTT
TRBJ2-3,TRBV20-1,NA,NA,15,CSARVGQTSTDTQYF,TGCAGTGCCAGGGTAGGACAGACTAGCACAGATACGCAGTATTTT
TRBJ2-7,TRBV27,many,TRBD2,13,CASSREAGYEQYF,TGTGCCAGCAGCCGAGAAGCGGGGTACGAGCAGTACTTC
TRBJ2-4,TRBV3-1,many,NA,15,CASSQEQGRKNIQYF,TGTGCCAGCAGCCAAGAGCAGGGGAGGAAAAACATTCAGTACTTC
TRBJ2-3,TRBV7-2,many,TRBD2,18,CASSSGPGLAGSTDTQYF,TGTGCCAGCAGCTCAGGCCCGGGACTAGCGGGATCCACAGATACGCAGTATTTT
TRBJ2-7,TRBV29-1,many,NA,13,CSVDDGSSYEQYF,TGCAGCGTTGATGACGGAAGCTCCTACGAGCAGTACTTC
TRBJ2-1,TRBV29-1,many,NA,10,CSADRNEQFF,TGCAGCGCCGACAGAAATGAGCAGTTCTTC
TRBJ1-6,TRBV6-1,many,NA,15,CASSESGSYNSPLHF,TGTGCCAGCAGTGAGAGCGGGTCGTATAATTCACCCCTCCACTTT
TRBJ2-5,TRBV18,NA,NA,14,CASSPVGERETQYF,TGTGCCAGCTCACCAGTGGGAGAACGGGAGACCCAGTACTTC
TRBJ2-5,TRBV13,few,TRBD2,16,CASSDGLAGGLETQYF,TGTGCCAGCAGCGACGGACTAGCGGGGGGGCTAGAGACCCAGTACTTC
TRBJ1-2,TRBV9,many,NA,13,CASSQPPTYGYTF,TGTGCCAGCAGCCAACCCCCCACGTATGGCTACACCTTC
TRBJ2-7,TRBV6-5,many,NA,14,CASSQYKGHHEQYF,TGTGCCAGCAGTCAATATAAGGGACACCACGAGCAGTACTTC
TRBJ2-7,TRBV29-1,NA,NA,11,CGVPVGLEQYF,TGCGGCGTCCCTGTTGGCCTCGAGCAGTACTTC
TRBJ2-1,TRBV29-1,many,NA,12,CSVTRSYNEQFF,TGCAGCGTAACCCGGTCCTACAATGAGCAGTTCTTC
TRBJ2-3,TRBV12-3/TRBV12-4,many,NA,16,CASSSSGAVATDTQYF,TGTGCCAGCAGCTCGTCCGGGGCTGTAGCTACAGATACGCAGTATTTT
TRBJ2-5,TRBV7-6,many,NA,15,CAVARGVPKQETQYF,TGTGCCGTAGCTAGGGGGGTGCCTAAACAAGAGACCCAGTACTTC
TRBJ2-3,TRBV4-1,NA,TRBD2,15,CASSPPGLAADTQYF,TGCGCCAGCAGCCCGCCGGGACTAGCCGCAGATACGCAGTATTTT
TRBJ2-1,TRBV3-1,NA,TRBD2,16,CASSQHTSGRYNEQFF,TGTGCCAGCAGCCAACACACTAGCGGGAGGTACAATGAGCAGTTCTTC
TRBJ2-6,TRBV7-9,many,TRBD1,17,CASSTGTENSGANVLTF,TGTGCCAGCAGTACCGGGACAGAGAACTCTGGGGCCAACGTCCTGACTTTC
TRBJ1-1,TRBV7-3,many,NA,14,CASSQSGGFTEAFF,TGTGCCAGCAGCCAATCGGGGGGTTTCACTGAAGCTTTCTTT
TRBJ1-2,TRBV29-1,NA,NA,15,CSVGDRSGGYYGYTF,TGCAGCGTTGGAGATAGAAGCGGTGGGTACTATGGCTACACCTTC
TRBJ2-5,TRBV5-6,few,NA,14,CASSLRWGKETQYF,TGTGCCAGCAGCTTGAGATGGGGCAAAGAGACCCAGTACTTC
TRBJ2-7,TRBV4-1,many,TRBD1,15,CASSQGTGVSYEQYF,TGCGCCAGCAGCCAGGGGACAGGGGTGTCATACGAGCAGTACTTC
TRBJ1-1,TRBV27,many,TRBD1,18,CASSPLPLQGAQDTEAFF,TGTGCCAGCAGTCCACTCCCCTTACAGGGGGCGCAGGACACTGAAGCTTTCTTT
TRBJ2-3,TRBV6-2/TRBV6-3,few,NA,12,CASSSWGDTQYF,TGTGCCAGCAGTTCGTGGGGAGATACGCAGTATTTT
TRBJ1-4,TRBV2,few,NA,17,CASSEALEGHWNEKLFF,TGTGCCAGCAGTGAAGCGCTTGAGGGACATTGGAATGAAAAACTGTTTTTT
TRBJ2-1,TRBV6-6,many,NA,13,CASSYSSYNEQFF,TGTGCCAGCAGTTACTCTTCTTACAATGAGCAGTTCTTC
TRBJ1-3,TRBV12-3/TRBV12-4,many,NA,16,CASSPGTRTAGNTIYF,TGTGCCAGCAGTCCTGGGACCCGGACGGCTGGAAACACCATATATTTT
TRBJ2-2,TRBV6-5,many,NA,17,CASSLLLNRQRAGELFF,TGTGCCAGCAGCCTCCTCCTAAACCGACAACGGGCCGGGGAGCTGTTTTTT
TRBJ1-5,TRBV6-2/TRBV6-3,many,NA,18,CASSYTTTGVTFIQPQHF,TGTGCCAGCAGTTACACCACAACAGGAGTCACCTTCATTCAGCCCCAGCATTTT
TRBJ1-6,TRBV3-1,few,NA,18,CASSLPARKSSYNSPLHF,TGTGCCAGCAGCCTTCCGGCCAGGAAGAGCTCCTATAATTCACCCCTCCACTTT
TRBJ1-1,TRBV13,many,NA,13,CASSLYGNTEAFF,TGTGCCAGCAGCTTGTACGGCAACACTGAAGCTTTCTTT
TRBJ2-7,TRBV7-9,NA,NA,16,CASSPGASFSRDEQYF,TGTGCCAGCAGCCCCGGGGCTAGCTTTAGTAGGGACGAGCAGTACTTC
TRBJ2-5,TRBV28,many,NA,13,CASMAPNQETQYF,TGTGCCAGCATGGCGCCGAACCAAGAGACCCAGTACTTC